This T cell receptor beta chain was recorded in a study of shared clonotypes between healthy human individuals. Whole-study results and caveats: The naive CD4 repertoires of several donors were compared, and approximately 5% of clonotypes were shared.

An approximately 200 ng quantity of DNA, about 30,000 T cell genomes, went into the sorted-subset replicate PCRs. The assay was immunoSEQ multiplex PCR, and TCRdb's table has in-frame clones only and misses some. Of millions of clones listed, 85% to 95% are singletons. Comment on this clone: No antigen is known for it.

Sequenced material: naive CD4+ T cells sorted from blood. The sample's subset: CD45RA+ positively selected. This TCR was sampled from a man aged 18 to 30 in good health.

CDR3 sequence (DNA): TGCGCCAGCAGCCCGATAGCGGCCGAAGAGACCCAGTACTTC. It translates to CASSPIAAEETQYF. The chain links TRBV5-1 to TRBJ2-5; tentatively, D is TRBD2 (6 bases). The CDR3 spans 14 residues. From germline, CDR1 is SGHRS and CDR2 YFSETQ. V lost 4 bases to trimming and J lost 3 bases, with 13 bases between them.